This TCR beta chain originates from a study of T cell responses to AZD1222 COVID-19 vaccine. The protocol was immunoSEQ multiplex PCR, while the TCRdb copy is restricted to in-frame clones and leaves out a portion. The sample shows 55,000 to 85,000 clones, over 80% of them seen only once. Points from the study as a whole: Only after the peak T cell response were repertoires sampled. Regions 160-218 and 743-854 dominated among vaccine-associated CD4 TCRs spanning spike.

Germline assignment: CDR1 SGHTA and CDR2 FQGNSA. The CDR3 is made up of 15 amino acids. J gave up 2 bases and V 5 bases, and 3 bases lay outside the gene matches. A few counts support this clone. Its matching antigen is unknown. The chain carries TRBV7-2 and TRBJ2-5; 12 positions match TRBD2. The clonotype was recovered from an adult in good health. The specimen was peripheral blood, collected on day 0 of AZD1222 vaccination. CDR3 sequence (DNA): TGTGCCAGCAGCCGGGGACTAGCGGGTCAAGAGACCCAGTACTTC. Translated, it gives CASSRGLAGQETQYF.